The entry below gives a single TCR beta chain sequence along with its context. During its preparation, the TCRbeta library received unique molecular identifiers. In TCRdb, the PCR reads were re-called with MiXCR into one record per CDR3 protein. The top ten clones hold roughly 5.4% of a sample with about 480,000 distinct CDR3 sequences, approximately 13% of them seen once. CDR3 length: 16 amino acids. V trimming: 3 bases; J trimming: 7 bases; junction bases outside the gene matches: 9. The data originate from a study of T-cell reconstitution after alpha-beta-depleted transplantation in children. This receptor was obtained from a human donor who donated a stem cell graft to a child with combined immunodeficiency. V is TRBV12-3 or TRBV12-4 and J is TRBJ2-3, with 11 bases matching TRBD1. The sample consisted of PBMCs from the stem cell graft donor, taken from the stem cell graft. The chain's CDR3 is CASSLGPGQGVNTQYF. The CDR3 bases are TGTGCCAGCAGTTTGGGCCCGGGACAGGGGGTGAATACGCAGTATTTT.